This T cell receptor (beta chain) was obtained from a study of blood T cell repertoires in COVID-19. Study information: Sources were T cells, B-cell-depleted T cells, or PBMCs; the material itself was cDNA or gDNA.

Authors' data handling: Estimation of nucleated cell counts relied on the amplification of reference gene primers. Generated by immunoSEQ multiplex PCR, the TCRdb table keeps only in-frame clones and is missing some. V, J and clone size are those of that table, while D and trimming were read from the DNA. Of about 220,000 clones listed, roughly 87% are singletons. Germline loops: CDR1 SEHNR, CDR2 FQNEAQ (reference sequence). This CDR3 comprises 16 residues. V was pared by 1 base and J by 3 bases, with 4 bases of the junction left unmatched. J is TRBJ1-1 and V is TRBV7-9; the match to TRBD1 covers 11 bases. Sequencing was performed on peripheral blood. The receptor comes from a man aged 35 to 55 with active or convalescent COVID-19. CDR3 region: CASSLGDRGSYTEAFF. In nucleotides, the CDR3 is TGTGCCAGCAGCTTAGGGGACAGGGGGTCCTACACTGAAGCTTTCTTT.